Below, one T cell receptor (beta chain) is given with its context. The entry originates in a study of blood T cell repertoires in COVID-19. The overall study: Some COVID-19 samples were acute and others convalescent; all came from the United States, Italy and Spain. T cells, B-cell-depleted T cells, or PBMCs supplied cDNA or gDNA.

The V gene lost 2 bases and the J gene lost 4 bases, with 9 bases spanning the gap. This CDR3 contains 13 residues. Germline CDR1 and CDR2: SGDLS and YYNGEE. Authors' analysis steps: Researchers report that nucleated cell counts were estimated from reference gene primer amplification. Using immunoSEQ multiplex PCR, the repertoire was profiled, and TCRdb retains in-frame clones only, with some absent. That table supplies the V and J calls and clone size; D and trimming were determined from the DNA. Among 50,000 or so clones, approximately 90% were seen once, and the ten largest hold 13% to 15%. The material sequenced was peripheral blood. The V and J genes are TRBV9 and TRBJ1-2; no firm D call. This receptor was taken from a human donor with active COVID-19. The donor label of this sample is uncertain. The CDR3: CASSVMAGYGYTF. CDR3 nucleotide sequence: TGTGCCAGCAGCGTGATGGCGGGCTATGGCTACACCTTC.